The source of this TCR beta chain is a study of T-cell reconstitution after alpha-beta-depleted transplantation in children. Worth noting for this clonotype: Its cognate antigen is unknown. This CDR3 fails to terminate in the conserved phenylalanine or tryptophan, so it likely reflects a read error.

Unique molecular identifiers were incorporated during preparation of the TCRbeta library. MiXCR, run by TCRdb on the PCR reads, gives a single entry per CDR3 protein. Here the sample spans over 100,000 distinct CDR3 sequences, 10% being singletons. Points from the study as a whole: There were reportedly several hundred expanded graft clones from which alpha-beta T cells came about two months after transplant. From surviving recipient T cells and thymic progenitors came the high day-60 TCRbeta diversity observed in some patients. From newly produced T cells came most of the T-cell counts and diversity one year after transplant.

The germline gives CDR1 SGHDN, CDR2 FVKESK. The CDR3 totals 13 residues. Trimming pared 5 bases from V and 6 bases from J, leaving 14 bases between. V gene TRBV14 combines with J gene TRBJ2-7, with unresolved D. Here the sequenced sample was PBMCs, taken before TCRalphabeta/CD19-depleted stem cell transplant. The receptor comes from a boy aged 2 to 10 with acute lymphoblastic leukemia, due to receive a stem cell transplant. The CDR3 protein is CASSLHPGGEQYY. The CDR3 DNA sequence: TGTGCCAGCAGCTTACACCCGGGTGGCGAGCAGTACTAC.